Listed here are 30 T cell receptor beta chains from one sample, sequenced in a study of blood T cell repertoires in COVID-19. The protocol was immunoSEQ multiplex PCR, while the TCRdb copy is restricted to in-frame clones and leaves out a portion. The profile shows nearly 80,000 clones, 75% to 95% of them singletons. Specimen: peripheral blood. All receptors derive from a woman older than 75 with acute or convalescent COVID-19.

This chain connects TRBV6-5 to TRBJ1-4, with 10 bases lining up with TRBD1. In germline, CDR1 is MNHEY, CDR2 SVGAGI. V lost 6 bases to trimming and J lost 6 bases; unmatched junction nucleotides: 4. The CDR3 is 14 residues long. CDR3 nucleotide sequence: TGTGCCAGCAGGCCGGGACAGGGGTATGAAAAACTGTTTTTT. It codes for CASRPGQGYEKLFF.

J is TRBJ2-2 and V is TRBV7-9; weak D call: TRBD2 (6 bases). This CDR3 region has 15 residues. The germline V gene encodes CDR1 SEHNR and CDR2 FQNEAQ (reference sequence). Trimming removed 3 bases at V and 5 bases at J, with 13 bases between. Written as DNA, the CDR3 is TGTGCCAGCAGCTTGCGGGATGTGGGGACCGGGGAGCTGTTTTTT. Amino acid sequence: CASSLRDVGTGELFF.

The rearrangement links TRBV5-6 to TRBJ2-1, with a tentative D call TRBD1 (5 bases). The CDR3 is 13 amino acids. In germline, CDR1 is SGHDT, CDR2 YYEEEE. Trimming took off 1 base at V and 12 bases at J, with 14 bases between the two ends. This CDR3 reads CASSLWLVDRQFF. The CDR3 bases are TGTGCCAGCAGCTTGTGGTTAGTTGACAGGCAGTTCTTC.

This chain connects TRBV7-2 to TRBJ1-2, with 10 bases matching TRBD1. Germline CDR1 reads SGHTA; CDR2 reads FQGNSA. The V gene end was trimmed by 3 bases and the J gene end by 7 bases; junction bases not matched to a gene: 8. There are 15 residues in the CDR3. CDR3 residues: CASSFTGTGDTGYTF. The CDR3 nucleotides read TGTGCCAGCAGCTTCACCGGGACAGGGGATACTGGCTACACCTTC.

V is TRBV6-2 or TRBV6-3 and J is TRBJ2-3; D is perhaps TRBD2 (5 bases). CDR3 length equals 15 residues. Germline CDR1 and CDR2: MNHEY and SVGEGT. Trimming took off 2 bases at V and 0 bases at J, with 9 bases between the two ends. CDR3 DNA: TGTGCCAGCAGTTACCCTAGCACTAGCACAGATACGCAGTATTTT. Translation gives CASSYPSTSTDTQYF.

V is TRBV2 and J is TRBJ2-3; D may be TRBD2 (5 bases). The V and J ends lost 3 bases and 8 bases respectively, with 12 bases between them. This CDR3 has 13 residues. Germline V gene lookup returns CDR1 SNHLY and CDR2 FYNNEI. CDR3 sequence reads: CASSDESRGTQYF. The CDR3 nucleotides are TGTGCCAGCAGTGATGAGTCCCGGGGTACGCAGTATTTT.

This clone has a single count. The rearrangement uses TRBV5-4 and TRBJ2-5; 9 bases map to TRBD1. The ends lost 4 bases at V and 5 bases at J; junction bases unmatched: 9. Germline-derived CDR1 and CDR2 are SGHNT and YYREEE (reference sequence). The CDR3 has 15 residues. CDR3: CASSVPGQGTETQYF. The CDR3 bases are TGTGCCAGCAGCGTGCCGGGACAGGGAACGGAGACCCAGTACTTC. Based on the CDR3 plus reference TRBV5-4 and TRBJ2-5, the full variable domain is ETGVTQSPTHLIKTRGQQVTLRCSSQSGHNTVSWYQQALGQGPQFIFQYYREEENGRGNFPPRFSGLQFPNYSSELNVNALELDDSALYLCASSVPGQGTETQYFGPGTRLLVL.

The chain links TRBV7-8 to TRBJ2-5; 7 bases line up with TRBD1. The germline CDR1 and CDR2 sequences are SGHVS and FQNEAQ. The CDR3 consists of 14 residues. V was pared by 4 bases and J by 4 bases, with 6 bases of the junction left unmatched. In DNA, the CDR3 is TGTGCCAGCAGCTCCCGAGAGGGGGCAGAGACCCAGTACTTC. Its protein product is CASSSREGAETQYF.

The chain recombines TRBV3-1 (or the pseudogene TRBV3-2) with TRBJ2-7, with D possibly being TRBD1 (6 bases). The germline gives CDR1 LGHDT, CDR2 YNNKEL (reference sequence). V was pared by 1 base and J by 1 base, with 11 bases between. This CDR3 is built from 15 residues. This CDR3 reads CASSQGPTGSYEQYF. CDR3 in DNA: TGTGCCAGCAGCCAAGGCCCCACAGGGTCCTACGAGCAGTACTTC.

The J gene is TRBJ1-1, the V gene TRBV28, with 7 bases fitting TRBD1. Looked up from germline, CDR1 is MDHEN and CDR2 is SYDVKM. The CDR3 sequence is 14 residues long. J was trimmed by 4 bases and V by 6 bases; bases with no gene match: 8. The CDR3 region is CASRETGPLTEAFF. The CDR3 DNA reads TGTGCCAGCAGAGAGACAGGGCCACTCACTGAAGCTTTCTTT.

The J gene is TRBJ2-7, the V gene TRBV10-3; D perhaps matches TRBD2 (6 bases). The CDR3 sequence is 16 residues long. Germline loops: CDR1 ENHRY, CDR2 SYGVKD. The V end was cut by 10 bases, the J end by 2 bases, with 24 bases between. CDR3 bases: TGTGCCACCCTTTCGGGGGTAGCGAAAGTCCCCTACGAGCAGTACTTC. As protein: CATLSGVAKVPYEQYF.

V gene TRBV15 combines with J gene TRBJ2-6; TRBD1 matches at 9 bases. Trimming took 5 bases from V and 0 from J; bases not matched to a gene: 8. The length of the CDR3 is 18 residues. Germline CDR1 LNHNV, CDR2 YYDKDF (reference sequence). The CDR3 sequence: CATSGSGQGFSGANVLTF. The CDR3 DNA is TGTGCCACCAGCGGATCGGGACAGGGCTTCTCTGGGGCCAACGTCCTGACTTTC.

This clone was seen once. The chain links TRBV7-3 to TRBJ2-1, with 7 bases identical to TRBD2. CDR1 and CDR2 from the germline V gene are SGHTA and FQGTGA. The ends lost 3 bases at V and 6 bases at J; junction bases unmatched: 8. The CDR3 is 15 amino acids. CDR3 nucleotides: TGTGCCAGCAGCTTCCCTGGCGGGGGTATCAATGAGCAGTTCTTC. Its translation: CASSFPGGGINEQFF. The full variable domain, with the rest looked up from reference TRBV7-3 and TRBJ2-1, is GAGVSQTPSNKVTEKGKYVELRCDPISGHTALYWYRQSLGQGPEFLIYFQGTGAADDSGLPNDRFFAVRPEGSVSTLKIQRTERGDSAVYLCASSFPGGGINEQFFGPGTRLTVL.

The table lists this clone with a few counts. The chain is built from TRBV18 and TRBJ2-7; 12 nucleotides align to TRBD1. The CDR3 length is 14 residues. Germline lookup yields CDR1 KGHSH and CDR2 LQKENI. The ends lost 6 bases at V and 9 bases at J; junction bases unmatched: 9. This CDR3 is CASSPSGTGGGQYF. The CDR3 nucleotides read TGTGCCAGCTCCCCAAGCGGGACAGGGGGCGGGCAGTACTTC.

The chain carries TRBV4-1 and TRBJ2-3; the match to TRBD2 covers 8 bases. Germline lookup yields CDR1 MGHRA and CDR2 YSYEKL. The ends lost 5 bases at V and 2 bases at J; junction bases unmatched: 3. The CDR3 totals 14 residues. The chain's CDR3 is CASSLLADTDTQYF. CDR3 DNA: TGCGCCAGCAGCTTACTAGCGGACACAGATACGCAGTATTTT.

A single count supports this clone. This sequence joins TRBV5-6 and TRBJ1-2, with 7 positions matching TRBD1. The CDR3 covers 14 residues. V shed 0 bases, J shed 5 bases, and the junction held 4 bases outside the gene matches. Germline CDR1 reads SGHDT; CDR2 reads YYEEEE. DNA of the CDR3: TGTGCCAGCAGCTTGGAACAGGGGAGGTATGGCTACACCTTC. It translates to CASSLEQGRYGYTF.

This chain joins TRBV3-1 (or the pseudogene TRBV3-2) and TRBJ2-3; D remains ambiguous. From germline, CDR1 is LGHDT and CDR2 YNNKEL (reference sequence). The germline V and J ends were trimmed by 4 bases and 4 bases, with 6 bases remaining between them. This CDR3 is 12 amino acids long. CDR3 in DNA: TGTGCCAGCAGCCCTCTATCAGATACGCAGTATTTT. Its translation is CASSPLSDTQYF.

This chain links TRBV6-5 with TRBJ1-3; possibly TRBD1 for D (6 bases). The germline CDR1 and CDR2 sequences are MNHEY and SVGAGI. V was pared by 4 bases and J by 0 bases, with 10 bases between. The CDR3 sequence is 15 residues long. CDR3: CASSSTGFSGNTIYF. The CDR3 nucleotides are TGTGCCAGCAGTTCCACAGGGTTCTCTGGAAACACCATATATTTT.

The genes are TRBV4-3 and TRBJ1-6, with D tentatively TRBD1 (6 bases). The germline V gene encodes CDR1 LGHNA and CDR2 YSLEER. The CDR3 consists of 15 residues. Deletions cut 0 bases from V and 7 bases from J, with 10 bases between. CDR3 bases: TGCGCCAGCAGCCAAGATTCGCAGGGGAATTCACCCCTCCACTTT. This sequence encodes CASSQDSQGNSPLHF.

In its sample, this clone was seen once. This rearrangement joins TRBV28 to TRBJ1-3; D might be TRBD1 (5 bases). V lost 5 bases to trimming and J lost 4 bases, with 12 bases between them. This CDR3 comprises 14 residues. CDR1 and CDR2 (germline): MDHEN, SYDVKM. The CDR3 loop is CASSPQDRGNTIYF. The CDR3, as DNA: TGTGCCAGCAGTCCACAGGATCGCGGAAACACCATATATTTT.

The chain has TRBV6-5 and TRBJ2-7; the D gene is possibly TRBD2 (5 bases). The CDR3 spans 14 residues. In germline, CDR1 is MNHEY, CDR2 SVGAGI. Trimming took off 7 bases at V and 0 bases at J, with 13 bases between the two ends. The CDR3 sequence: CASINFGSSYEQYF. CDR3 in DNA: TGTGCCAGCATCAATTTTGGGAGCTCCTACGAGCAGTACTTC.

The chain joins TRBV3-1 (or the pseudogene TRBV3-2) to TRBJ2-7; 10 positions match TRBD2. The length of the CDR3 is 13 residues. Germline V CDR1 and CDR2: LGHDT, YNNKEL (reference sequence). V was pared by 2 bases and J by 6 bases, with 1 base of the junction left unmatched. The CDR3 DNA is TGTGCCAGCAGCCAACTAGCGGGAGTCGAGCAGTACTTC. It yields the protein CASSQLAGVEQYF.

This sequence joins TRBV16 and TRBJ1-4; unclear D gene. Trimming stripped 3 bases from V and 5 bases from J, with 10 bases between. This CDR3 is 14 amino acids long. Germline assignment: CDR1 KGHSY and CDR2 FQNENV. CDR3 in DNA: TGTGCCAGCAGCCACGGCCGACTAAATGAAAAACTGTTTTTT. Its translation is CASSHGRLNEKLFF.

The genes are TRBV7-9 and TRBJ2-1; 9 nucleotides agree with TRBD1. Germline trimming cut 6 bases from V and 7 bases from J; bases unmatched to any gene: 10. The CDR3 has 15 amino acids. Germline V gene lookup returns CDR1 SEHNR and CDR2 FQNEAQ (reference sequence). The CDR3 nucleotides read TGTGCCAGCAGGGGAACAGGGGGCCTTCGGAATGAGCAGTTCTTC. Encoded protein: CASRGTGGLRNEQFF.

The genes are TRBV6-6 and TRBJ2-1; 14 bases fit TRBD2. Germline CDR1 is MNHNY and CDR2 is SVGAGI (reference sequence). V lost 5 bases and J lost 7; bases outside the gene matches: 4. The CDR3 is made up of 15 amino acids. The CDR3 DNA is TGTGCCAGCAGTAGACTAGCGGGGGGGCAGAATGAGCAGTTCTTC. Its protein is CASSRLAGGQNEQFF.

The gene calls are TRBV6-1 and TRBJ1-2; 7 nucleotides align to TRBD1. The germline gives CDR1 MNHNS, CDR2 SASEGT. Germline trimming cut 3 bases from V and 8 bases from J; bases unmatched to any gene: 12. This CDR3 has 15 amino acids. The CDR3 sequence is CASSETDRRQEGYTF. Written as DNA, the CDR3 is TGTGCCAGCAGTGAGACGGACAGGCGGCAAGAAGGCTACACCTTC.

This chain links TRBV27 with TRBJ2-3; D is possibly TRBD1 (5 bases). Trimming cost V 3 bases and J 11 bases, with 18 bases left between them. This CDR3 is 14 amino acids long. CDR1 MNHEY and CDR2 SMNVEV come from the germline V gene (reference sequence). The CDR3 region is CASSLGPTKNRQYF. For the CDR3, the DNA is TGTGCCAGCAGTTTGGGGCCTACTAAAAATAGGCAGTATTTT.

The chain has TRBV4-3 and TRBJ1-5; 8 bases agree with TRBD1. Germline V lookup: CDR1 LGHNA, CDR2 YSLEER. CDR3 size: 15 residues. V dropped 3 bases and J dropped 3; count of bases not matched to a gene: 4. The CDR3 DNA sequence: TGCGCCAGCAGCCAGGACAGGGAGAACAATCAGCCCCAGCATTTT. Translated, it gives CASSQDRENNQPQHF.

The chain carries TRBV15 and TRBJ1-3, with 9 bases lining up with TRBD1. The CDR3 is 16 amino acids. Germline V gene lookup returns CDR1 LNHNV and CDR2 YYDKDF (reference sequence). The V and J ends lost 3 bases and 4 bases, in that order; junction bases with no gene match: 7. CDR3 sequence: CATSRLNRGLGNTIYF. The CDR3 nucleotides are TGTGCCACCAGCAGGCTCAACAGGGGGCTCGGAAACACCATATATTTT. Based on the CDR3 plus reference TRBV15 and TRBJ1-3, the full variable domain is DAMVIQNPRYQVTQFGKPVTLSCSQTLNHNVMYWYQQKSSQAPKLLFHYYDKDFNNEADTPDNFQSRRPNTSFCFLDIRSPGLGDTAMYLCATSRLNRGLGNTIYFGEGSWLTVV.

The rearrangement joins TRBV19 to TRBJ1-1, with D possibly TRBD1 on 5 matching bases. The ends were cut back, 4 bases at V and 1 base at J, with 13 bases in the middle. Germline assignment: CDR1 LNHDA and CDR2 SQIVND (reference sequence). The CDR3 is made up of 15 amino acids. The CDR3 nucleotides read TGTGCCAGTAGTAAAAGTTGGAGGGGGAACACTGAAGCTTTCTTT. Translation gives CASSKSWRGNTEAFF.